Listed below are T cell receptor beta chains from one sample, sequenced in a study of shared clonotypes between healthy human individuals. Clones were read by immunoSEQ multiplex PCR, and TCRdb kept only the in-frame ones, dropping some. Found here are about 1 million clones, approximately 70% of them singletons; the top ten hold approximately 1.5%. Sequenced input: memory CD4+ T cells sorted from blood. Receptor source: a young man in good health. Each CDR3 is given with its conserved first and last residue. The D gene is left open where the match is weak. The listing skips clone size in some rows; elsewhere it reads once, few, many or a size class.

TRBV7-2	NA	TRBJ2-5	NA	CASSLVIMGQETQYF	TGTGCCAGCAGCTTAGTCATTATGGGACAAGAGACCCAGTACTTC
TRBV23-1	once	TRBJ1-5	NA	CASRLAHTGCGQPQHF	TGCGCCAGCCGCTTAGCCCACACAGGGTGCGGTCAGCCCCAGCATTTT
TRBV4-1	NA	TRBJ2-7	TRBD2	CASSQAPGLAGGGYEQYF	TGCGCCAGCAGCCAGGCCCCGGGACTAGCGGGAGGGGGCTACGAGCAGTACTTC
TRBV7-9	NA	TRBJ2-5	TRBD1	CASSSMGQGRETQYF	TGTGCCAGCAGCTCCATGGGACAGGGGAGGGAGACCCAGTACTTC
TRBV6-5	NA	TRBJ2-7	NA	CASSYLGLHSYEQYF	TGTGCCAGCAGTTATTTGGGGCTTCACTCCTACGAGCAGTACTTC
TRBV2	NA	TRBJ2-7	TRBD1	CASSENRGEQYF	TGTGCCAGCAGCGAAAACAGGGGCGAGCAGTACTTC
TRBV5-1	NA	TRBJ2-5	NA	CASSFGGQETQYF	TGCGCCAGCAGCTTCGGGGGCCAAGAGACCCAGTACTTC
TRBV10-2	NA	TRBJ2-4	NA	CASSEYERPKNIQYF	TGCGCCAGCAGTGAATACGAGAGACCCAAAAACATTCAGTACTTC
TRBV5-1	NA	TRBJ1-1	TRBD1	CASSDTGGNAEAFF	TGCGCCAGCAGCGACACAGGGGGGAACGCTGAAGCTTTCTTT
TRBV18	NA	TRBJ2-3	NA	CASSPPTFGFGTQYF	TGTGCCAGCTCACCACCGACTTTCGGGTTTGGCACGCAGTATTTT
TRBV30	NA	TRBJ1-6	NA	CAWTQARYNSPLHF	TGTGCCTGGACCCAGGCCCGCTATAATTCACCCCTCCACTTT
TRBV23-1	NA	TRBJ2-7	NA	CASSQSEGEAYEQYF	TGCGCCAGCAGTCAATCAGAGGGTGAGGCCTACGAGCAGTACTTC
TRBV15	NA	TRBJ2-2	NA	CATSARGISAGELFF	TGTGCCACCAGCGCACGGGGAATCTCGGCCGGGGAGCTGTTTTTT
TRBV5-1	few	TRBJ1-5	NA	CASSPSGAGQPQHF	TGCGCCAGCAGCCCCTCGGGGGCGGGTCAGCCCCAGCATTTT
TRBV6-5	NA	TRBJ2-2	TRBD2	CASSSPNPGRAGELFF	TGTGCCAGCAGTTCCCCAAACCCAGGGAGGGCCGGGGAGCTGTTTTTT
TRBV21-1	NA	TRBJ2-7	NA	CARTLGSGLSYEQYF	TGTGCCAGAACCCTTGGGAGCGGGCTTTCCTACGAGCAGTACTTC
TRBV5-1	many	TRBJ1-2	TRBD1	CASRPQGDGYGYTF	TGCGCCAGCAGACCACAGGGGGACGGCTATGGCTACACCTTC
TRBV29-1	NA	TRBJ2-2	NA	CSVRVSLTGELFF	TGCAGCGTAAGAGTTAGTCTTACCGGGGAGCTGTTTTTT
TRBV19	NA	TRBJ1-1	NA	CASRRDLVAYTEAFF	TGTGCCAGTAGGAGAGACTTGGTAGCCTACACTGAAGCTTTCTTT
TRBV29-1	NA	TRBJ1-2	TRBD1	CSATGFGTNYGYTF	TGCAGCGCGACAGGGTTCGGGACTAACTATGGCTACACCTTC
TRBV7-7	NA	TRBJ2-3	TRBD1	CASSLGTGLGTDTQYF	TGTGCTAGCAGCTTGGGGACAGGGCTGGGCACAGATACGCAGTATTTT
TRBV30	NA	TRBJ1-5	NA	CASSVVGVNQPQHF	TGTGCCTCCTCGGTGGTGGGAGTAAATCAGCCCCAGCATTTT
TRBV10-3	NA	TRBJ1-1	NA	CAISVGGTEAFF	TGTGCCATCAGTGTTGGGGGCACTGAAGCTTTCTTT
TRBV6-1	NA	TRBJ1-1	TRBD1	CASSEYQRGQTEAFF	TGTGCCAGCAGTGAATATCAAAGGGGGCAAACTGAAGCTTTCTTT
TRBV6-4	NA	TRBJ1-1	NA	CASSDRRDTEAFF	TGTGCCAGCAGTGACCGCAGGGACACTGAAGCTTTCTTT
TRBV28	many	TRBJ1-2	TRBD1	CASSLGTGNGYTF	TGTGCCAGCAGTTTAGGGACAGGGAATGGCTACACCTTC
TRBV4-1	NA	TRBJ2-2	NA	CATEDRNTGELFF	TGCGCCACCGAGGACAGGAACACCGGGGAGCTGTTTTTT